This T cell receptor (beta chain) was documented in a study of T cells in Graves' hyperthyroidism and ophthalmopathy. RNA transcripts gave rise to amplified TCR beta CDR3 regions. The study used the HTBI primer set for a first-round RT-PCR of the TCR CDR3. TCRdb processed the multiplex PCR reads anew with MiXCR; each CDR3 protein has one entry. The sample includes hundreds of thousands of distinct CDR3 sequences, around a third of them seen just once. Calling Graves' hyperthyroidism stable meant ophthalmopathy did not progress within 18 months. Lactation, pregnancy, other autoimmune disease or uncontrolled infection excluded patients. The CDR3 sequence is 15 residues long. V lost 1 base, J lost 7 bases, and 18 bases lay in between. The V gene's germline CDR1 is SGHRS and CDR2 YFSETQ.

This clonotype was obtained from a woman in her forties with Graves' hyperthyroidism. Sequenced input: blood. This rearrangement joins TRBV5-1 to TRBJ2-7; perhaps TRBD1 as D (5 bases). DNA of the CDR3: TGCGCCAGCAGCTTGTCCCCAGGGAATGCGAGAGAGCAGTACTTC. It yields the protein CASSLSPGNAREQYF.